The rows below give T cell receptor delta chains drawn from one sample of a study of Vδ1+ human thymocytes. TCRdb reanalysed the multiplex PCR reads via CATT. The sample includes about 75,000 delta-chain clones, around 35% of them seen just once. The specimen was Vdelta1+ gamma-delta thymocytes from the thymus. The source of these receptors is a boy under three years old who had congenital heart surgery. Both conserved end residues are part of each CDR3. The order of the fields is D gene, CDR3 length, clone size, V gene, J gene, CDR3 protein, CDR3 DNA. A D gene is named only where the DNA matches it firmly. Rows give clone size only sometimes, using once, few, many, or a class for an expanded clone.

d_call: TRDD3
cdr3_length: 17
clone_size: NA
v_call: TRDV1
j_call: TRDJ1
cdr3_aa: CALGEHVLGGYTDKLIF
cdr3_nt: TGTGCTCTTGGGGAACACGTACTGGGGGGTTACACCGATAAACTCATCTTT

d_call: NA
cdr3_length: 23
clone_size: NA
v_call: TRDV1
j_call: TRDJ1
cdr3_aa: CALGETFLRILGAVPVYTDKLIF
cdr3_nt: TGTGCTCTTGGGGAAACCTTCCTACGGATACTGGGGGCCGTTCCTGTGTACACCGATAAACTCATCTTT

d_call: NA
cdr3_length: 12
clone_size: NA
v_call: TRDV1
j_call: TRDJ1
cdr3_aa: CALGGEVTKLIF
cdr3_nt: TGTGCTCTTGGGGGGGAGGTAACGAAACTCATCTTT

d_call: TRDD3
cdr3_length: 21
clone_size: few
v_call: TRDV1
j_call: TRDJ1
cdr3_aa: CALGVPYGCRRTGGLPDKLIF
cdr3_nt: TGTGCTCTTGGGGTCCCGTATGGCTGCCGGCGGACTGGGGGATTACCCGATAAACTCATCTTT

d_call: NA
cdr3_length: 23
clone_size: few
v_call: TRDV1
j_call: TRDJ1
cdr3_aa: CAPGELMASPVILAAYPTDKLIF
cdr3_nt: TGTGCTCCTGGGGAATTAATGGCTTCCCCCGTAATATTGGCCGCTTACCCCACCGATAAACTCATCTTT

d_call: TRDD3
cdr3_length: 20
clone_size: NA
v_call: TRDV1
j_call: TRDJ1
cdr3_aa: CALGKLSYHSGGYWPDKLIF
cdr3_nt: TGTGCTCTTGGGAAACTATCCTACCATTCTGGGGGATACTGGCCCGATAAACTCATCTTT

d_call: NA
cdr3_length: 16
clone_size: NA
v_call: TRDV1
j_call: TRDJ1
cdr3_aa: CALGELSGAYTDKLIF
cdr3_nt: TGTGCTCTTGGGGAACTTAGTGGGGCGTACACCGATAAACTCATCTTT

d_call: TRDD3
cdr3_length: 17
clone_size: NA
v_call: TRDV2
j_call: TRDJ1
cdr3_aa: CACDLLGESLYTDKLIF
cdr3_nt: TGTGCCTGTGATCTACTGGGGGAGAGTCTCTACACCGATAAACTCATCTTT

d_call: TRDD3
cdr3_length: 23
clone_size: few
v_call: TRDV1
j_call: TRDJ1
cdr3_aa: CALGELRKASSLLGDKDTDKLIF
cdr3_nt: TGTGCTCTTGGGGAACTCAGGAAAGCCTCCTCCTTACTGGGGGATAAGGACACCGATAAACTCATCTTT

d_call: TRDD3
cdr3_length: 16
clone_size: NA
v_call: TRDV1
j_call: TRDJ1
cdr3_aa: CALLRTGGLVGEKLIF
cdr3_nt: TGTGCTCTTCTACGGACTGGGGGGCTGGTAGGGGAGAAACTCATCTTT

d_call: TRDD2
cdr3_length: 14
clone_size: NA
v_call: TRDV1
j_call: TRDJ1
cdr3_aa: CALGQPSSTDKLIF
cdr3_nt: TGTGCTCTTGGGCAACCTTCCTCCACCGATAAACTCATCTTT

d_call: NA
cdr3_length: 18
clone_size: few
v_call: TRDV1
j_call: TRDJ1
cdr3_aa: CALGERVGIPPYTDKLIF
cdr3_nt: TGTGCTCTTGGGGAACGTGTTGGGATCCCTCCGTACACCGATAAACTCATCTTT

d_call: TRDD3
cdr3_length: 19
clone_size: NA
v_call: TRDV1
j_call: TRDJ1
cdr3_aa: CALGELAGPYWGPTDKLIF
cdr3_nt: TGTGCTCTTGGGGAACTAGCAGGCCCCTACTGGGGGCCCACCGATAAACTCATCTTT

d_call: TRDD3
cdr3_length: 19
clone_size: NA
v_call: TRDV2
j_call: TRDJ1
cdr3_aa: CACDAGGGLRGLNTDKLIF
cdr3_nt: TGTGCCTGTGATGCTGGGGGGGGGTTAAGAGGTCTGAACACCGATAAACTCATCTTT

d_call: NA
cdr3_length: 20
clone_size: few
v_call: TRDV1
j_call: TRDJ1
cdr3_aa: CALGASPTPRSTPYTDKLIF
cdr3_nt: TGTGCTCTTGGGGCCTCCCCCACCCCCCGATCTACTCCTTACACCGATAAACTCATCTTT

d_call: TRDD3
cdr3_length: 20
clone_size: NA
v_call: TRDV1
j_call: TRDJ1
cdr3_aa: CALGEHGGPGGPRYTDKLIF
cdr3_nt: TGTGCTCTTGGGGAACATGGTGGACCTGGGGGACCGAGATACACCGATAAACTCATCTTT

d_call: NA
cdr3_length: 18
clone_size: few
v_call: TRDV1
j_call: TRDJ1
cdr3_aa: CALGGPSTRGVMDSKLIF
cdr3_nt: TGTGCTCTTGGGGGACCCTCCACCCGGGGGGTAATGGACTCTAAACTCATCTTT

d_call: NA
cdr3_length: 16
clone_size: NA
v_call: TRDV1
j_call: TRDJ1
cdr3_aa: CALGPTIGGDLLKLIF
cdr3_nt: TGTGCTCTTGGGCCAACCATCGGAGGGGACCTGTTGAAACTCATCTTT

d_call: TRDD3
cdr3_length: 20
clone_size: NA
v_call: TRDV1
j_call: TRDJ1
cdr3_aa: CALGEQGRLVDTGGFDKLIF
cdr3_nt: TGTGCTCTTGGGGAACAGGGTCGACTTGTGGACACTGGGGGCTTCGATAAACTCATCTTT

d_call: NA
cdr3_length: 20
clone_size: few
v_call: TRDV1
j_call: TRDJ1
cdr3_aa: CALGETISKSYLGYTDKLIF
cdr3_nt: TGTGCTCTTGGGGAAACCATCTCAAAATCCTATCTGGGGTACACCGATAAACTCATCTTT

d_call: TRDD3
cdr3_length: 20
clone_size: NA
v_call: TRDV1
j_call: TRDJ1
cdr3_aa: CALGNPTYWGAPTYTDKLIF
cdr3_nt: TGTGCTCTTGGGAACCCTACGTACTGGGGGGCCCCAACGTACACCGATAAACTCATCTTT

d_call: TRDD3
cdr3_length: 19
clone_size: NA
v_call: TRDV1
j_call: TRDJ1
cdr3_aa: CALGEGTRPLLGGTDKLIF
cdr3_nt: TGTGCTCTTGGGGAAGGAACCCGACCATTACTGGGGGGCACCGATAAACTCATCTTT

d_call: TRDD3
cdr3_length: 15
clone_size: few
v_call: TRDV1
j_call: TRDJ1
cdr3_aa: CALGEWGTYTDKLIF
cdr3_nt: TGTGCTCTTGGGGAATGGGGGACCTACACCGATAAACTCATCTTT

d_call: NA
cdr3_length: 12
clone_size: NA
v_call: TRDV2
j_call: TRDJ1
cdr3_aa: CACATLTDKLIF
cdr3_nt: TGTGCCTGTGCCACCTTGACCGATAAACTCATCTTT

d_call: TRDD3
cdr3_length: 20
clone_size: few
v_call: TRDV2
j_call: TRDJ1
cdr3_aa: CACDTPTLLGDTRGADKLIF
cdr3_nt: TGTGCCTGTGACACTCCGACCTTACTGGGGGATACGCGGGGGGCCGATAAACTCATCTTT

d_call: NA
cdr3_length: 12
clone_size: few
v_call: TRDV1
j_call: TRDJ1
cdr3_aa: CALGVTAGKLIF
cdr3_nt: TGTGCTCTTGGGGTGACAGCGGGTAAACTCATCTTT

d_call: NA
cdr3_length: 16
clone_size: NA
v_call: TRDV1
j_call: TRDJ1
cdr3_aa: CALGETPGHYTDKLIF
cdr3_nt: TGTGCTCTTGGGGAAACCCCCGGACACTACACCGATAAACTCATCTTT

d_call: TRDD3
cdr3_length: 22
clone_size: few
v_call: TRDV1
j_call: TRDJ1
cdr3_aa: CAPGVGILRPSTGGSYTDKLIF
cdr3_nt: TGTGCTCCTGGGGTAGGGATCCTACGCCCTTCTACTGGGGGATCCTACACCGATAAACTCATCTTT

d_call: TRDD3
cdr3_length: 27
clone_size: NA
v_call: TRDV1
j_call: TRDJ1
cdr3_aa: CALGEFPPLPTASTGGYASRYTDKLIF
cdr3_nt: TGTGCTCTTGGGGAATTCCCCCCGCTTCCTACAGCAAGCACTGGGGGATACGCTTCCCGGTACACCGATAAACTCATCTTT

d_call: NA
cdr3_length: 20
clone_size: NA
v_call: TRDV1
j_call: TRDJ1
cdr3_aa: CALGELPTQGGAKYTDKLIF
cdr3_nt: TGTGCTCTTGGGGAACTTCCTACGCAAGGTGGGGCCAAGTACACCGATAAACTCATCTTT

d_call: TRDD3
cdr3_length: 18
clone_size: few
v_call: TRDV1
j_call: TRDJ1
cdr3_aa: CALGDSLLFRDGGLQLIF
cdr3_nt: TGTGCTCTTGGGGACAGTCTCCTTTTCCGAGATGGGGGACTGCAACTCATCTTT

d_call: TRDD3
cdr3_length: 19
clone_size: NA
v_call: TRDV1
j_call: TRDJ1
cdr3_aa: CALGELLRGIRPYTDKLIF
cdr3_nt: TGTGCTCTTGGGGAACTATTACGGGGGATACGGCCGTACACCGATAAACTCATCTTT

d_call: NA
cdr3_length: 23
clone_size: NA
v_call: TRDV1
j_call: TRDJ1
cdr3_aa: CALGELGAFLKPPTGGHRYKLIF
cdr3_nt: TGTGCTCTTGGGGAACTAGGGGCCTTCCTAAAGCCCCCCACTGGGGGACACAGATATAAACTCATCTTT

d_call: NA
cdr3_length: 19
clone_size: NA
v_call: TRDV1
j_call: TRDJ1
cdr3_aa: CALGDLPPTGEPAIDKLIF
cdr3_nt: TGTGCTCTTGGGGATCTTCCTCCGACTGGAGAACCAGCAATCGATAAACTCATCTTT

d_call: TRDD3
cdr3_length: 20
clone_size: NA
v_call: TRDV1
j_call: TRDJ1
cdr3_aa: CALEVPPPTYWGIPPDKLIF
cdr3_nt: TGTGCTCTTGAGGTTCCCCCCCCAACATACTGGGGGATACCTCCCGATAAACTCATCTTT

d_call: TRDD3
cdr3_length: 15
clone_size: few
v_call: TRDV2
j_call: TRDJ1
cdr3_aa: CACARGGYDFPKLIF
cdr3_nt: TGTGCCTGTGCGAGGGGGGGATACGACTTTCCTAAACTCATCTTT

d_call: NA
cdr3_length: 16
clone_size: NA
v_call: TRDV1
j_call: TRDJ1
cdr3_aa: CALGLRSTEGSDKLIF
cdr3_nt: TGTGCTCTTGGCCTAAGAAGCACCGAGGGGTCTGATAAACTCATCTTT

d_call: NA
cdr3_length: 16
clone_size: few
v_call: TRDV1
j_call: TRDJ1
cdr3_aa: CALAFPWGMGGYKLIF
cdr3_nt: TGTGCTCTCGCCTTTCCTTGGGGCATGGGGGGCTATAAACTCATCTTT

d_call: NA
cdr3_length: 19
clone_size: few
v_call: TRDV1
j_call: TRDJ1
cdr3_aa: CALGEPSATVRPFADKLIF
cdr3_nt: TGTGCTCTTGGGGAACCCTCGGCTACGGTCCGGCCGTTTGCCGATAAACTCATCTTT

d_call: NA
cdr3_length: 13
clone_size: NA
v_call: TRDV1
j_call: TRDJ1
cdr3_aa: CALGELTSHKLIF
cdr3_nt: TGTGCTCTTGGGGAACTCACCTCGCATAAACTCATCTTT

d_call: TRDD3
cdr3_length: 18
clone_size: NA
v_call: TRDV1
j_call: TRDJ1
cdr3_aa: CALGEPLLGASYTDKLIF
cdr3_nt: TGTGCTCTTGGGGAACCACTACTGGGGGCTTCGTACACCGATAAACTCATCTTT

d_call: NA
cdr3_length: 14
clone_size: few
v_call: TRDV1
j_call: TRDJ1
cdr3_aa: CALGKGAPTDKLIF
cdr3_nt: TGTGCTCTTGGGAAAGGGGCGCCCACCGATAAACTCATCTTT

d_call: TRDD3
cdr3_length: 21
clone_size: NA
v_call: TRDV1
j_call: TRDJ1
cdr3_aa: CALGEPLSSRTGGYFADKLIF
cdr3_nt: TGTGCTCTTGGGGAACCCTTAAGTTCCCGAACTGGGGGATACTTCGCCGATAAACTCATCTTT

d_call: NA
cdr3_length: 18
clone_size: NA
v_call: TRDV1
j_call: TRDJ1
cdr3_aa: CALGELPLFLRPTDKLIF
cdr3_nt: TGTGCTCTTGGGGAACTGCCCCTATTCCTGAGGCCCACCGATAAACTCATCTTT

d_call: NA
cdr3_length: 19
clone_size: few
v_call: TRDV1
j_call: TRDJ2
cdr3_aa: CALGELLLPRSIGTAQLFF
cdr3_nt: TGTGCTCTTGGGGAACTTTTGTTGCCTCGATCTATCGGGACAGCACAACTCTTCTTT

d_call: NA
cdr3_length: 16
clone_size: few
v_call: TRDV2
j_call: TRDJ1
cdr3_aa: CACDLESGVHTDKLIF
cdr3_nt: TGTGCCTGTGATCTCGAATCGGGGGTACACACCGATAAACTCATCTTT

d_call: TRDD3
cdr3_length: 20
clone_size: few
v_call: TRDV1
j_call: TRDJ1
cdr3_aa: CALGAPFHPVLGADTDKLIF
cdr3_nt: TGTGCTCTTGGGGCCCCCTTCCATCCCGTACTGGGGGCTGACACCGATAAACTCATCTTT

d_call: TRDD3
cdr3_length: 21
clone_size: NA
v_call: TRDV1
j_call: TRDJ1
cdr3_aa: CALGDPPALNWGIPATDKLIF
cdr3_nt: TGTGCTCTTGGGGACCCACCCGCTTTGAACTGGGGGATACCGGCCACCGATAAACTCATCTTT

d_call: NA
cdr3_length: 18
clone_size: NA
v_call: TRDV1
j_call: TRDJ1
cdr3_aa: CALGGWGDPTYYTDKLIF
cdr3_nt: TGTGCTCTTGGGGGGTGGGGGGACCCTACTTATTACACCGATAAACTCATCTTT

d_call: TRDD3
cdr3_length: 25
clone_size: NA
v_call: TRDV1
j_call: TRDJ1
cdr3_aa: CALGDLSYPGTGTGGYGRDTDKLIF
cdr3_nt: TGTGCTCTTGGGGACCTTTCCTACCCCGGCACCGGTACTGGGGGATACGGTAGGGACACCGATAAACTCATCTTT

d_call: TRDD3
cdr3_length: 23
clone_size: NA
v_call: TRDV1
j_call: TRDJ1
cdr3_aa: CALGELDVIPPYWGPKGTDKLIF
cdr3_nt: TGTGCTCTTGGGGAACTAGATGTGATTCCCCCGTACTGGGGGCCCAAGGGCACCGATAAACTCATCTTT

d_call: TRDD3
cdr3_length: 21
clone_size: few
v_call: TRDV1
j_call: TRDJ1
cdr3_aa: CALGELSTLGWGMIWADKLIF
cdr3_nt: TGTGCTCTTGGGGAACTGTCTACCCTAGGTTGGGGGATGATCTGGGCCGATAAACTCATCTTT

d_call: TRDD3
cdr3_length: 21
clone_size: NA
v_call: TRDV1
j_call: TRDJ1
cdr3_aa: CALGEGPLTSYWGLNTDKLIF
cdr3_nt: TGTGCTCTTGGGGAAGGGCCCCTCACCTCGTACTGGGGGTTGAACACCGATAAACTCATCTTT

d_call: TRDD3
cdr3_length: 19
clone_size: NA
v_call: TRDV1
j_call: TRDJ1
cdr3_aa: CALGAPRLGDSTDTDKLIF
cdr3_nt: TGTGCTCTTGGGGCACCTAGACTGGGGGATTCCACGGACACCGATAAACTCATCTTT

d_call: TRDD3
cdr3_length: 17
clone_size: NA
v_call: TRDV1
j_call: TRDJ1
cdr3_aa: CALGEWERWGSTDKLIF
cdr3_nt: TGTGCTCTTGGGGAATGGGAGAGGTGGGGGAGCACCGATAAACTCATCTTT

d_call: NA
cdr3_length: 22
clone_size: NA
v_call: TRDV1
j_call: TRDJ1
cdr3_aa: CALGELAVLTYGGRGHTDKLIF
cdr3_nt: TGTGCTCTTGGGGAACTAGCTGTACTCACCTACGGGGGTCGGGGACACACCGATAAACTCATCTTT